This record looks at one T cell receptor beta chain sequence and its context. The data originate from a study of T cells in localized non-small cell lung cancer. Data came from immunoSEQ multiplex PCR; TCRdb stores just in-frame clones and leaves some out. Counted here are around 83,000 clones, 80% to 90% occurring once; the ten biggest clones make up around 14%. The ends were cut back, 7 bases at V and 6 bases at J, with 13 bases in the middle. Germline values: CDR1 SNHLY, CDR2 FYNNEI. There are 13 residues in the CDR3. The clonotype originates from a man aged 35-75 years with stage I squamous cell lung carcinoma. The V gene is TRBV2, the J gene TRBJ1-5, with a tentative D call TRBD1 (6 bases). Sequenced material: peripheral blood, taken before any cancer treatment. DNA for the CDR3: TGTGCCAGCAACCGGGGGCAGGGTCAGCCCCAGCATTTT. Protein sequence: CASNRGQGQPQHF.